The clone carrying this T cell receptor beta chain has more than one count but fewer than ten. Its specificity is unknown. This sample stems from a study of regulatory T cells in long-lasting Graves disease. The study, taken as a whole, reports: Persistent disease samples used TRBV28, TRBJ1-2 and TRBJ2-5 preferentially. Sharing of public clonotypes was greater in persistent patients (2,741) than in new patients (roughly 970).

Described time point: persistent/refractory GD, antithyroid drugs over 5 years with positive TRAb. PBMC-extracted RNA yielded the TCR library. Diagnosing Graves' disease relied on the American Thyroid Association guidelines. The CDR3 runs 15 residues. J lost 5 bases, V lost 1 base, and 7 bases had no gene match. CDR1 is MNHEY and CDR2 is SVGAGI in the germline V gene. To make TCR beta libraries, researchers used iRepertoire HTBI primers and Arm-PCR of CDR3 regions. TCRdb recomputed calls from the multiplex PCR reads with MiXCR, one row per CDR3 protein. The table lists roughly 430,000 distinct CDR3 sequences, approximately 22% of them singletons.

V gene TRBV6-5 combines with J gene TRBJ2-5; TRBD1 aligns across 7 bases. The TCR comes from a female donor with Graves disease. The starting material was peripheral blood mononuclear cells (PBMCs), obtained when the disease was refractory, from a patient treated with antithyroid drugs. In DNA, the CDR3 is TGTGCCAGCAGTTACTTGACAGGGAGTGGGGAGACCCAGTACTTC. Translated, it gives CASSYLTGSGETQYF.